A selection of T cell receptor beta chains follows, all from one sample in a study of OX40 agonist ivuxolimab in advanced cancers. Libraries were prepared by immunoSEQ multiplex PCR; TCRdb keeps only in-frame clonotypes and omits some of them. Of about 57,000 clones in the sample, under 85% were seen once. Sequenced here: CD4+ or CD8+ T cells sorted from blood, sampled in a trial of the OX40 agonist ivuxolimab. These receptors all stem from an adult with an advanced solid tumor such as melanoma, head and neck, liver or kidney cancer. Both conserved end residues are part of each CDR3. A D gene is named only where the DNA matches it firmly. Clone size is not always given. Where it is, it says once, few, many or a class for expanded clones.

d_call: -; v_call: TRBV5-1; j_call: TRBJ2-2; clone_size: -; cdr3_nt: TGCGCCAGCAGCTTGGGGGCAGGGAGAACCGGGGAGCTGTTTTTT; cdr3_aa: CASSLGAGRTGELFF
d_call: -; v_call: TRBV27; j_call: TRBJ1-4; clone_size: -; cdr3_nt: TGTGCCAGCAGATTGATATCCAATGAAAAACTGTTTTTT; cdr3_aa: CASRLISNEKLFF
d_call: TRBD2; v_call: TRBV6-4; j_call: TRBJ2-1; clone_size: -; cdr3_nt: TGTGCCAGCAGTGTTACAAGGACTAGGTCTTACAATGAGCAGTTCTTC; cdr3_aa: CASSVTRTRSYNEQFF
d_call: TRBD2; v_call: TRBV19; j_call: TRBJ2-3; clone_size: -; cdr3_nt: TGTGCCAGTAGTCCCTCCGGGACTAGCTCCTGGGCGCAGTATTTT; cdr3_aa: CASSPSGTSSWAQYF
d_call: -; v_call: TRBV9; j_call: TRBJ1-2; clone_size: -; cdr3_nt: TGTGCCAGCAGCGTGACAGAAGGCTATGGCTACACCTTC; cdr3_aa: CASSVTEGYGYTF
d_call: TRBD1; v_call: TRBV9; j_call: TRBJ2-3; clone_size: -; cdr3_nt: TGTGCCAGCAGCGTAGGGACAGGGGGCACAGATACGCAGTATTTT; cdr3_aa: CASSVGTGGTDTQYF
d_call: -; v_call: TRBV30; j_call: TRBJ2-3; clone_size: once; cdr3_nt: TGTGCCTGGAGTGGGTCAGATACGCAGTATTTT; cdr3_aa: CAWSGSDTQYF
d_call: TRBD2; v_call: TRBV9; j_call: TRBJ2-3; clone_size: -; cdr3_nt: TGTGCCAGCAACCTCTGGGGACTAGCGGGGGACACAGATACGCAGTATTTT; cdr3_aa: CASNLWGLAGDTDTQYF
d_call: TRBD2; v_call: TRBV5-6; j_call: TRBJ2-3; clone_size: -; cdr3_nt: TGTGCCAGCAGCTTGGGACTAGCGGGCGCCACAGATACGCAGTATTTT; cdr3_aa: CASSLGLAGATDTQYF
d_call: -; v_call: TRBV7-9; j_call: TRBJ1-4; clone_size: -; cdr3_nt: TGTGCCAGCAGCCACCTGGGGGGCCTAATTAATGAAAAACTGTTTTTT; cdr3_aa: CASSHLGGLINEKLFF
d_call: -; v_call: TRBV19; j_call: TRBJ2-2; clone_size: -; cdr3_nt: TGTGCCAGTAGCCCAAACAGGTGGACGAACACCGGGGAGCTGTTTTTT; cdr3_aa: CASSPNRWTNTGELFF
d_call: TRBD2; v_call: TRBV2; j_call: TRBJ2-1; clone_size: -; cdr3_nt: TGTGCCAGCAACCTAGCGGGAGGGATTAATGAGCAGTTCTTC; cdr3_aa: CASNLAGGINEQFF
d_call: TRBD1; v_call: TRBV7-9; j_call: TRBJ1-5; clone_size: once; cdr3_nt: TGTGCCAGCAGCTTGTCCTCAGGGGGACATAGCAATCAGCCCCAGCATTTT; cdr3_aa: CASSLSSGGHSNQPQHF